This T cell receptor (beta chain) comes out of a study of T cell repertoires in cytomegalovirus infection. Germline V gene data show CDR1 as MNHEY and CDR2 as SVGEGT. The CDR3 is 14 amino acids. V shed 5 bases and J 10 bases; nucleotides not matched to a gene: 8. Via MiXCR, TCRdb re-called the reads, giving one row per CDR3 protein. The table has about 350,000 distinct CDR3 sequences, approximately 30% seen once. Concerning this clonotype itself: Antigen specificity is unknown.

The sequence came from a human donor in good health (CMV status not recorded). Some clones in this sample may be carry-over from other donors' samples. The sample in question was cultured PBMCs, obtained from culture after CMV antigen stimulation. V and J are TRBV6-2 or TRBV6-3 and TRBJ1-6; 7 bases map to TRBD1. The CDR3 sequence is CASSDWTGRSPLHF. DNA for the CDR3: TGTGCCAGCAGTGATTGGACAGGTCGGTCACCCCTCCACTTT.